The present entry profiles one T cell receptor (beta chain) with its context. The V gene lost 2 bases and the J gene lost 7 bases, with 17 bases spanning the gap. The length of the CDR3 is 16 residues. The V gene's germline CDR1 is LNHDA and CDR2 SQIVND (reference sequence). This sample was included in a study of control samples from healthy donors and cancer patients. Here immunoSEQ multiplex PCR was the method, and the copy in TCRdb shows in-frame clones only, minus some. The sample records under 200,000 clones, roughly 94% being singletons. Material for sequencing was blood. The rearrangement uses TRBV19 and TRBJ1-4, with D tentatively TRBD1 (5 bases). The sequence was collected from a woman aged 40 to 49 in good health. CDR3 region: CASSIIPGQVGEKLFF. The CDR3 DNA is TGTGCCAGTAGTATAATTCCAGGGCAGGTTGGTGAAAAACTGTTTTTT.